Sequencing of this T cell receptor beta chain was carried out in a study of blood T cell dynamics during melanoma immunotherapy. General study points: It remained unknown if the driving T cell clones were melanoma-specific.

As concerns this clone: Antigen specificity is unknown.

Assay: immunoSEQ multiplex PCR; the TCRdb copy retains only in-frame clones and omits some. The repertoire holds around 13,000 clones, with about 82% as singletons. Time point: pre-treatment baseline. This sequence was found in a human donor with melanoma. The sequences come from blood, collected from a patient treated with checkpoint blockade.

CDR3 residues: CASREQGESYGYTF. CDR3 nucleotides: TGTGCCAGTAGAGAACAGGGGGAGAGCTATGGCTACACCTTC. This chain connects TRBV19 to TRBJ1-2, with 8 bases that match TRBD1. Trimming removed 6 bases from V and 4 bases from J; junction bases left unmatched: 7. CDR1 and CDR2 from the germline V gene are LNHDA and SQIVND (reference sequence). The CDR3 runs to 14 residues.